Each of the 14 T cell receptor beta chains below was sequenced from the same sample in a study of cytomegalovirus exposure and HLA in healthy donors. A multiplex PCR was run with 60 Vbeta primers and 13 Jbeta primers. Sequencing was performed with immunoSEQ multiplex PCR; in TCRdb, only in-frame clones are kept and a portion is missing. Found here are around 110,000 clones, about three quarters of them singletons; the top ten hold 6.1%. Material: PBMCs. The receptors originated from a woman in her fifties or sixties in good health and CMV-seropositive.

This rearrangement joins TRBV10-3 to TRBJ2-5, with 7 nucleotides matching TRBD1. V gave up 8 bases and J gave up 2 bases; unmatched junction bases: 2. This CDR3 region has 12 residues. The V gene's germline CDR1 is ENHRY and CDR2 SYGVKD. CDR3 nucleotides: TGTGCCATCGGGACAGCACAAGAGACCCAGTACTTC. This codes for CAIGTAQETQYF.

This clone was seen a single time. The rearrangement uses TRBV6-5 and TRBJ2-1, with a weak D call TRBD1 (5 bases). Trimming stripped 0 bases from V and 8 bases from J, with 11 bases between. This CDR3 contains 14 residues. Germline V gives CDR1 MNHEY, CDR2 SVGAGI. CDR3: CASSYSGPPDEQFF. CDR3 DNA sequence: TGTGCCAGCAGTTACTCGGGGCCTCCGGATGAGCAGTTCTTC.

CDR3 sequence: CASSLEPRRDLGTNVLTF. CDR3 coding DNA: TGCGCCAGCAGCTTGGAACCAAGACGGGACTTGGGTACCAACGTCCTGACTTTC. The chain uses TRBV5-1 and TRBJ2-6; D is possibly TRBD2 (6 bases). The germline V and J ends were trimmed by 0 bases and 8 bases, with 21 bases remaining between them. This CDR3 comprises 18 residues. CDR1 and CDR2 (germline): SGHRS, YFSETQ.

This chain joins TRBV6-5 and TRBJ1-2; no definite D call. The CDR3 runs 14 residues. Germline assignment: CDR1 MNHEY and CDR2 SVGAGI. V was cut by 2 bases and J by 1 base, with 8 bases left in between. The CDR3 DNA sequence: TGTGCCAGCAGTTACGTCGGGGTTAACTATGGCTACACCTTC. Translating gives CASSYVGVNYGYTF.

V is TRBV27 and J is TRBJ1-5; TRBD1 agrees at 7 bases. CDR3 length: 15 residues. CDR1 and CDR2 (germline): MNHEY, SMNVEV (reference sequence). Trimming cost V 2 bases and J 6 bases; bases outside gene matches: 7. CDR3 loop: CASSLQGTVGQPQHF. The CDR3 DNA sequence: TGTGCCAGCAGTTTACAAGGGACAGTTGGTCAGCCCCAGCATTTT.

The CDR3 DNA reads TGTGCCAGCAGCGCCAGACAGGGCATTCCTGGGGCCAACGTCCTGACTTTC. Its translation is CASSARQGIPGANVLTF. V gene TRBV9 combines with J gene TRBJ2-6; the match to TRBD1 covers 7 bases. Unmatched junction bases numbered 8, after V lost 3 bases and J lost 2 bases. This CDR3 is 17 amino acids long. CDR1 SGDLS and CDR2 YYNGEE come from the germline V gene.

V usage is TRBV27 and J usage is TRBJ2-5, with 9 positions matching TRBD1. Germline CDR1 reads MNHEY; CDR2 reads SMNVEV (reference sequence). V trimming: 5 bases; J trimming: 5 bases; junction bases outside the gene matches: 6. This CDR3 is built from 14 residues. CDR3 in amino acids: CASSPWDRAETQYF. The DNA for the CDR3 is TGTGCCAGCAGTCCATGGGACAGGGCGGAGACCCAGTACTTC.

The chain combines TRBV5-5 with TRBJ1-2, with D possibly being TRBD1 (5 bases). Germline V gene sequence: CDR1 SGHKS, CDR2 YYEKEE (reference sequence). V lost 0 bases, J lost 8 bases, and 17 bases lay in between. This CDR3 contains 15 residues. CDR3 sequence (DNA): TGTGCCAGCAGCTTGGGTCGGCAGACAAGGGGCGGCTACACCTTC. It codes for CASSLGRQTRGGYTF.

The chain employs TRBV2 and TRBJ1-1, with TRBD1 matching over 8 bases. The germline V gene has CDR1 SNHLY and CDR2 FYNNEI. Trimming cost V 7 bases and J 4 bases; bases outside gene matches: 14. The CDR3 sequence is 16 residues long. In DNA form, the CDR3 reads TGTGCCAGCATTGGTCCCCCAGGGGGCTTAATCACTGAAGCTTTCTTT. Protein product: CASIGPPGGLITEAFF.

The gene calls are TRBV4-1 and TRBJ1-5; D is perhaps TRBD1 (5 bases). V gave up 0 bases and J gave up 6 bases, with 6 bases separating them. The germline V gene encodes CDR1 MGHRA and CDR2 YSYEKL. The CDR3 length is 13 residues. For the CDR3, the DNA is TGCGCCAGCAGCCAAGACCAGGGTCAGCCCCAGCATTTT. It encodes CASSQDQGQPQHF.

The CDR3 is CASGIGGAPYEQYF. The DNA of the CDR3 is TGTGCCAGCGGTATAGGGGGGGCCCCCTACGAGCAGTACTTC. This sequence joins TRBV13 and TRBJ2-7; possibly TRBD2 for D (7 bases). The CDR3 spans 14 residues. Germline V gene lookup returns CDR1 PRHDT and CDR2 FYEKMQ (reference sequence). V lost 8 bases to trimming and J lost 2 bases, with 16 bases between them. Supplemented by reference TRBV13 and TRBJ2-7, the full variable domain reads AAGVIQSPRHLIKEKRETATLKCYPIPRHDTVYWYQQGPGQDPQFLISFYEKMQSDKGSIPDRFSAQQFSDYHSELNMSSLELGDSALYFCASGIGGAPYEQYFGPGTRLTVT.

The chain uses TRBV7-2 and TRBJ2-7, with 9 bases fitting TRBD1. Germline V CDR1 and CDR2: SGHTA, FQGNSA. CDR3 size: 14 residues. The J segment lost 3 bases and the V segment lost 4 bases, leaving 4 bases of the junction unmatched. The DNA of the CDR3 is TGTGCCAGCAGCTACAGGGGGCGGATCTACGAGCAGTACTTC. Protein product: CASSYRGRIYEQYF.

The chain combines TRBV5-1 with TRBJ1-4; 11 bases map to TRBD1. The CDR3 spans 14 residues. J lost 6 bases, V lost 4 bases, and 2 bases had no gene match. The germline gives CDR1 SGHRS, CDR2 YFSETQ. CDR3 residues: CASSPDRGHEKLFF. The CDR3 bases are TGCGCCAGCAGCCCGGACAGGGGGCATGAAAAACTGTTTTTT.

Comment on this clone: The same CDR3 also results from other DNA sequences found in this sample. The chain is built from TRBV7-9 and TRBJ2-3, with no clear D. V lost 3 bases and J 1 base, leaving 11 bases between the germline ends. Per the germline V gene, CDR1 is SEHNR and CDR2 is FQNEAQ (reference sequence). This CDR3 spans 15 amino acids. The CDR3 nucleotides read TGTGCCAGCAGCTTTGAACTCCCACGCACAGATACGCAGTATTTT. Translation: CASSFELPRTDTQYF.